Listed here are 6 T cell receptor beta chains from one sample, sequenced in a study of CXCR3-negative and CXCR3-positive naive CD8 T cells. Findings and limits, study-wide: TRB CDR3s were more hydrophobic in CXCR3-positive than in CXCR3-negative naive cells.

Their cognate antigens are unknown. It was by 5' RACE with UMI labels that the TRB cDNA libraries were prepared. From the 5' RACE reads, TCRdb lists one entry per CDR3 protein and no DNA. This sample's clone table lists 120,000 or so distinct CDR3 sequences. Sequencing was done on a sample of naive CXCR3+ CD8+ T cells from blood. Subset specified: CD45RO-CCR7+CD27+CD95- naive CD8+ T cells expressing CXCR3 (TNR3+). The receptors shown here come from a human donor in good health. Some clones in this sample may be carry-over from other donors' samples.

The CDR3 is CATSRDEGPRQPQHF. The V and J genes are TRBV15 and TRBJ1-5. There are 15 residues in the CDR3. The germline CDR1 and CDR2 sequences are LNHNV and YYDKDF (reference sequence).

This chain joins TRBV27 and TRBJ1-5. Germline-derived CDR1 and CDR2 are MNHEY and SMNVEV (reference sequence). The CDR3 is 14 residues long. This CDR3 reads CASSYSGSNQPQHF.

V is TRBV5-1 and J is TRBJ2-3; TCRdb names TRBD2, which stays unverified in the absence of DNA. The CDR3 is 15 residues long. The germline CDR1 and CDR2 sequences are SGHRS and YFSETQ. The CDR3 loop is CASRPLAGESDTQYF.

This sequence joins TRBV28 and TRBJ2-1. The germline CDR1 and CDR2 sequences are MDHEN and SYDVKM. This CDR3 contains 13 residues. CDR3 residues: CASSLVLSNEQFF.

The chain joins TRBV21-1 to TRBJ2-1; TCRdb's D gene call, TRBD2, goes unchecked for lack of DNA. TRBV21-1 is classified as a pseudogene. The CDR3 runs to 11 residues. Here the CDR3 reads CASTLGDFQFF.

CDR3 sequence: CASSPSGGAQETQYF. The chain is built from TRBV11-3 and TRBJ2-5; the D gene TCRdb calls, TRBD1, cannot be checked with no DNA. CDR1 and CDR2 from the germline V gene are SGHNT and YENEEA. There are 15 residues in the CDR3.